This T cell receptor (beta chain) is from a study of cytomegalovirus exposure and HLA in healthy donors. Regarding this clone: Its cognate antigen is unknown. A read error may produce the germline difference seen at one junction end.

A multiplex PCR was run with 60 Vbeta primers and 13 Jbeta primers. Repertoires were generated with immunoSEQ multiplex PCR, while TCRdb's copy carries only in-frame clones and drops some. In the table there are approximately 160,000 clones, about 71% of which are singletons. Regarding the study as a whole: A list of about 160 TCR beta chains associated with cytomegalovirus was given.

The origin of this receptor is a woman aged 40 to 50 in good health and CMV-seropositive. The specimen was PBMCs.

The CDR3 DNA reads as TGCGCCAGCAGCCAAGATTTGGGCCCCAGACAGCCCCAGAATTTT. Its translation: CASSQDLGPRQPQNF. V and J are TRBV4-3 and TRBJ1-5; D perhaps matches TRBD1 (5 bases). This CDR3 is built from 15 residues. Germline assignment: CDR1 LGHNA and CDR2 YSLEER.